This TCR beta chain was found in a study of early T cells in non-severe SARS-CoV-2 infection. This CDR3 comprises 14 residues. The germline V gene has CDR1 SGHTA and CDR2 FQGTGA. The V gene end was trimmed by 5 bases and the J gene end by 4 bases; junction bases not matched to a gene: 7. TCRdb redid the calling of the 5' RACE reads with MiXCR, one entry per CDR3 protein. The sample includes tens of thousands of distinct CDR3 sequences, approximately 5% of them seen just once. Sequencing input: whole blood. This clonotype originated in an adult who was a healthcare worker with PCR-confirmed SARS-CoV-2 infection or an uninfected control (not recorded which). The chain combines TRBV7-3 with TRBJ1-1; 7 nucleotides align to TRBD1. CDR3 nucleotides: TGTGCCAGCAGCCCCAGGGGGGGAGGCACTGAAGCTTTCTTT. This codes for CASSPRGGGTEAFF. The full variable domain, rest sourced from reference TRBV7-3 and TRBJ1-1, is GAGVSQTPSNKVTEKGKYVELRCDPISGHTALYWYRQSLGQGPEFLIYFQGTGAADDSGLPNDRFFAVRPEGSVSTLKIQRTERGDSAVYLCASSPRGGGTEAFFGQGTRLTVV.